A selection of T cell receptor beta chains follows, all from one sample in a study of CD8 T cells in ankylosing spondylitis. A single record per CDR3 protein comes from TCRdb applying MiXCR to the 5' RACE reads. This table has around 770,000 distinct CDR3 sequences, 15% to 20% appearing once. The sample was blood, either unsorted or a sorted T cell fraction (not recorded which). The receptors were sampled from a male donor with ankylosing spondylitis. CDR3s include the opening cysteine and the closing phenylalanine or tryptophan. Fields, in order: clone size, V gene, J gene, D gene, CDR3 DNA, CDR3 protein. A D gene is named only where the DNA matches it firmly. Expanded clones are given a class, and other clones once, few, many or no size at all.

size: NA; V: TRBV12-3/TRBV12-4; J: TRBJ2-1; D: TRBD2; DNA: TGTGCCAGCAGTCCCTCAGCGGGAGGTGTTAATGAGCAGTTCTTC; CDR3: CASSPSAGGVNEQFF
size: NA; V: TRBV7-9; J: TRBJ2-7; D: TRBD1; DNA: TGTGCCAGCAGCAAACCCGGGACAGGGACCTACGAGCAGTACTTC; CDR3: CASSKPGTGTYEQYF
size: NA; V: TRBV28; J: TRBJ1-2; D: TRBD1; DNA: TGTGCCAGCAGTTTTGGAGACAGGGCCAACTATGGCTACACCTTC; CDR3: CASSFGDRANYGYTF
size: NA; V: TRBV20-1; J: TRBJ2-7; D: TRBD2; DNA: TGCAGTGCTAGTTTCCCCCTGGGAGCGGGAAGAGACTACGAGCAGTACTTC; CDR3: CSASFPLGAGRDYEQYF
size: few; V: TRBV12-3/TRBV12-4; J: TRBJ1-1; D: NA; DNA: TGTGCCAGCAGAGACAAGGGGGAAGCTTTCTTT; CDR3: CASRDKGEAFF
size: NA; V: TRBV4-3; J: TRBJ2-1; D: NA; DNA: TGCGCCAGCAGCCAAGATCGCCAACGGGAGCAGTTCTTC; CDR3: CASSQDRQREQFF
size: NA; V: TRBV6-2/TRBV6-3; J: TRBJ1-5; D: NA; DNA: TGTGCCAGCAGGGGGAGAAATCAGCCCCAGCATTTT; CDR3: CASRGRNQPQHF
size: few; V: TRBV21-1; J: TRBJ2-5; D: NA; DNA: TGTGCCAGCAGCAAAACGGCAGGTGGATTGGAGACCCAGTACTTC; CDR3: CASSKTAGGLETQYF
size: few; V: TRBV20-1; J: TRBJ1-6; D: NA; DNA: TGCAGTGCTAGAGATCAGGGGTTGCCCCTCCACTTT; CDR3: CSARDQGLPLHF
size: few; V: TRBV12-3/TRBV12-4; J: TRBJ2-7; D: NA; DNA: TGTGCCAGCAGTTCGGGCCCCGGGAGCCCTGAGTACTTC; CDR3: CASSSGPGSPEYF
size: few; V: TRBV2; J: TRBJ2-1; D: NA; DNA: TGTGCCAGCAGTGAAGATGGCAATGAGCAGTTCTTC; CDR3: CASSEDGNEQFF